This T cell receptor (beta chain) derives from a study of blood T cell repertoires in COVID-19. Overall study: PBMCs, B-cell-depleted T cells, or T cells were the source of the cDNA or gDNA that made up the material.

Clones were read by immunoSEQ multiplex PCR, and TCRdb kept only the in-frame ones, dropping some. The table shows about 260,000 clones, with around 90% occurring only once. This clone was seen a few times. This CDR3 spans 14 amino acids. Deletions cut 6 bases from V and 1 base from J, with 12 bases between. Germline CDR1 MGHDK, CDR2 SYGVNS. Ages ranged from about 18 to 90 years, with residence in under 25 US areas. The origin of this receptor is a woman aged 40 to 49 who had been exposed to COVID-19. The sequencing input was PBMCs or T cells enriched from blood (not recorded which). The chain links TRBV25-1 to TRBJ1-1; D is possibly TRBD1 (5 bases). The CDR3 is CASSRWGGNTEAFF. In DNA form, the CDR3 reads TGTGCCAGCAGCCGGTGGGGGGGGAACACTGAAGCTTTCTTT.